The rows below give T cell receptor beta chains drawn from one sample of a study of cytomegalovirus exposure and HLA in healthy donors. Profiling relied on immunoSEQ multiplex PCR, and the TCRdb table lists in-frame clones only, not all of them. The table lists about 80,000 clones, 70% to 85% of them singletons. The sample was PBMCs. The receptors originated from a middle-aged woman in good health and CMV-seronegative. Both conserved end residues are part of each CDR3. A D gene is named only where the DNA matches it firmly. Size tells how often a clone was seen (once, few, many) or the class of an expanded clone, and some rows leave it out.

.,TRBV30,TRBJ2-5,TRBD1,CAWSVLGTGITGQYF,TGTGCCTGGAGTGTCTTGGGGACAGGTATTACGGGGCAGTACTTC
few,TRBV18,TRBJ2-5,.,CASSPTTESETQYF,TGTGCCAGCTCACCCACGACAGAAAGCGAGACCCAGTACTTC
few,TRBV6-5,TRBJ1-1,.,CASSTGFGTEAFF,TGTGCCAGCAGTACAGGATTTGGCACTGAAGCTTTCTTT
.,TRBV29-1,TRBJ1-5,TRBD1,CSNTGERNQPQHF,TGCAGCAATACAGGGGAACGCAATCAGCCCCAGCATTTT
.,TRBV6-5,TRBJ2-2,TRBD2,CASSYTSGSITGELFF,TGTGCCAGCAGTTACACTAGCGGGAGTATCACCGGGGAGCTGTTTTTT
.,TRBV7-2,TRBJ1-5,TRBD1,CASSLEGGLGQPQHF,TGTGCCAGCAGCTTGGAAGGGGGCTTGGGTCAGCCCCAGCATTTT
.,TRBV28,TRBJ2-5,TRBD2,CASSSNVGKTSGRSETQYF,TGTGCCAGCAGTTCCAATGTCGGGAAAACTAGCGGGAGGTCTGAGACCCAGTACTTC
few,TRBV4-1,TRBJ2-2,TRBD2,CASSRGGLVRSAGELFF,TGCGCCAGCAGCCGCGGGGGGTTAGTGCGGAGTGCCGGGGAGCTGTTTTTT
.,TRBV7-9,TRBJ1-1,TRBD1,CASSTKTGDVKNTEAFF,TGTGCCAGCAGCACGAAGACAGGGGACGTCAAAAACACTGAAGCTTTCTTT
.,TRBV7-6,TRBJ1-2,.,CASSPNTQPEGYTF,TGTGCCAGCAGCCCAAACACCCAGCCGGAGGGCTACACCTTC
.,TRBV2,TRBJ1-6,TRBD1,CASSGRTGGNNSPLHF,TGTGCCAGCAGTGGAAGGACAGGGGGGAATAATTCACCCCTCCACTTT
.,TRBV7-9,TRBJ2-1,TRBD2,CASRLGLAGNHNEQFF,TGTGCCAGCAGGCTGGGACTAGCGGGGAACCACAATGAGCAGTTCTTC
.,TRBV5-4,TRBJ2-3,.,CASSLRGTDTQYF,TGTGCCAGCAGCTTGCGGGGCACAGATACGCAGTATTTT
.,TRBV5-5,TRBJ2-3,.,CASSLAGGDTQYF,TGTGCCAGCAGCTTGGCAGGGGGGGATACGCAGTATTTT
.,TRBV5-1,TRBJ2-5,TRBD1,CASSRYTSGQGRETQYF,TGCGCCAGCAGCCGATACACCTCCGGACAGGGGAGAGAGACCCAGTACTTC
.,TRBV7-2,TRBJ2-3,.,CASSLGGKTSTDTQYF,TGTGCCAGCAGCCTCGGAGGAAAAACTAGCACAGATACGCAGTATTTT
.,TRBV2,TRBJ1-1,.,CASSAETGTEAFF,TGTGCCAGCAGTGCGGAGACCGGGACAGAAGCTTTCTTT
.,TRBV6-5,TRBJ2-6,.,CASSPSFGANVLTF,TGTGCCAGCAGCCCTAGCTTTGGGGCCAACGTCCTGACTTTC
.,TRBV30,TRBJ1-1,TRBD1,CAWTKKGAGYAEAFF,TGTGCCTGGACTAAGAAGGGGGCTGGGTACGCTGAAGCTTTCTTT
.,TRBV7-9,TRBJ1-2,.,CASSPGRGNSEDF,TGTGCCAGCAGCCCCGGGAGGGGTAATTCCGAAGACTTC
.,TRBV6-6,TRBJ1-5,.,CASKLAGTMSQPQHF,TGTGCCAGCAAGCTAGCGGGGACTATGAGTCAGCCCCAGCATTTT
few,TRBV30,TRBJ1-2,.,CAWSRTKANYGYTF,TGTGCCTGGAGCAGAACCAAAGCTAACTATGGCTACACCTTC
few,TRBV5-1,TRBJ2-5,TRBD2,CASSLELAGGRETQYF,TGCGCCAGCAGCTTGGAACTAGCGGGGGGGCGAGAGACCCAGTACTTC
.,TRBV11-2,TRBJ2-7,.,CASSTQGPISYEQYF,TGTGCCAGCAGCACACAGGGCCCCATCTCCTACGAGCAGTACTTC
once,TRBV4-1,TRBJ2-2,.,CASSLTQGFGELFF,TGCGCCAGCAGCTTAACGCAGGGGTTTGGGGAGCTGTTTTTT
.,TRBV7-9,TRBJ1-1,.,CSSSWGGMEAFF,TGTTCCAGCAGCTGGGGGGGTATGGAAGCTTTCTTT
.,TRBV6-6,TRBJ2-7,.,CASSYQAHYEQYF,TGTGCCAGCAGTTACCAGGCCCACTACGAGCAGTACTTC
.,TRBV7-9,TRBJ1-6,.,CASSPPPNSPLHF,TGTGCCAGCAGCCCCCCCCCGAATTCACCCCTCCACTTT
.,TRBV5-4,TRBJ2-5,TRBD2,CASSLLGTSGGQETQYF,TGTGCCAGCAGCTTGCTCGGGACTAGCGGGGGACAAGAGACCCAGTACTTC
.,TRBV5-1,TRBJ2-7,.,CASSWGWGDGSYEQYF,TGCGCCAGCAGCTGGGGCTGGGGGGACGGCTCCTACGAGCAGTACTTC
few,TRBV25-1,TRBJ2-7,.,CASSGATYEQYF,TGTGCCAGCAGTGGGGCAACCTACGAGCAGTACTTC
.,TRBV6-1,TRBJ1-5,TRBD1,CASSSRTGKLSPQHF,TGTGCCAGCAGTTCCCGGACAGGGAAACTAAGTCCCCAGCATTTT
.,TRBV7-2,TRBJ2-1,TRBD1,CASSSPPGQGSYEQFF,TGTGCCAGCAGCTCCCCCCCGGGACAGGGGTCCTATGAGCAGTTCTTC
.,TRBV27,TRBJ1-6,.,CASSLRENYNSPLHF,TGTGCCAGCAGTTTACGGGAAAACTATAATTCACCCCTCCACTTT
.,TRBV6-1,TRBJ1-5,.,CAGTGNSNQPQHF,TGTGCCGGTACAGGGAATAGCAATCAGCCCCAGCATTTT
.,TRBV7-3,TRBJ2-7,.,CASSLTSVGRGSRYEQYF,TGTGCCAGCAGCTTAACGTCCGTGGGGCGGGGCTCTAGGTACGAGCAGTACTTC
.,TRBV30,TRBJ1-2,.,CAWSGGGPGYTF,TGTGCCTGGAGTGGAGGAGGTCCTGGCTACACCTTC
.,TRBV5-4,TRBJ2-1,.,CASSLEQRSYNEQFF,TGTGCCAGCAGCTTGGAACAGCGGTCCTACAATGAGCAGTTCTTC
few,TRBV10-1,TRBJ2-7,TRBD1,CASTRTGIYEQYF,TGCGCCAGCACAAGGACAGGGATCTACGAGCAGTACTTC
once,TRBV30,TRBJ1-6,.,CAWSVQDGSPLHF,TGTGCCTGGAGTGTACAGGACGGTTCACCCCTCCACTTT
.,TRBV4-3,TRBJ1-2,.,CASSQDRGNGYTF,TGCGCCAGCAGCCAAGATAGAGGTAATGGCTACACCTTC